These 22 T cell receptor beta chains originate from one sample sequenced in a study of shared clonotypes between healthy human individuals. Profiled with immunoSEQ multiplex PCR; TCRdb holds only in-frame clones, not every one. The sample carries some 2,000,000 clones, over 85% recorded once. It was CD45RO-negative cells, positively selected for CCR7, that made up naive CD8 cells, with terminally differentiated effector memory CD45RA+ cells excluded. Sequencing was done on a sample of naive CD8+ T cells sorted from blood. The receptors were sampled from a man between 18 and 29 years old in good health.

The chain links TRBV28 to TRBJ2-7, with D unresolved. The CDR3 is made up of 12 amino acids. V was shortened by 4 bases and J by 6 bases, with 10 bases between the two germline ends. Germline V gives CDR1 MDHEN, CDR2 SYDVKM. CDR3: CASSSPGPEQYF. As DNA, the CDR3 is TGTGCCAGCAGTTCTCCGGGCCCCGAGCAGTACTTC.

The chain combines TRBV4-1 with TRBJ2-7; D gene unclear. This CDR3 contains 14 residues. In germline, CDR1 is MGHRA, CDR2 YSYEKL. Trimming took off 1 base at V and 3 bases at J, with 10 bases between the two ends. CDR3 nucleotide sequence: TGCGCCAGCAGCCAAGTTGACGGAGACTACGAGCAGTACTTC. Protein product: CASSQVDGDYEQYF.

About this clone itself: This may come from a read error, since a much larger clone is one base off. The J gene is TRBJ2-7, the V gene TRBV11-1, with 10 bases lining up with TRBD1. Trimming cost V 4 bases and J 5 bases; bases outside gene matches: 2. The CDR3 consists of 13 residues. Germline lookup yields CDR1 SGHAT and CDR2 FQDESV (reference sequence). CDR3 nucleotide sequence: TGTGCCAGCAGCTGGGACAGGGGCCACGAGCAGTACTTC. Translation: CASSWDRGHEQYF.

The rearrangement links TRBV15 to TRBJ1-4; 8 positions agree with TRBD1. The V segment lost 6 bases and the J segment 10 bases; nucleotides outside the gene matches: 10. The germline gives CDR1 LNHNV, CDR2 YYDKDF (reference sequence). CDR3 length equals 14 residues. CDR3: CATRETGEERKLFF. CDR3 coding DNA: TGTGCCACCAGAGAGACAGGGGAGGAACGAAAACTGTTTTTT.

Comment on this clone: Other DNA sequences in the sample encode the same CDR3. J is TRBJ2-7 and V is TRBV28, with 9 positions matching TRBD1. Germline CDR1 is MDHEN and CDR2 is SYDVKM. CDR3 length: 14 amino acids. The junction had 5 bases not matched to a gene; V was cut back by 2 bases and J by 6 bases. CDR3 region: CASSLRGQGREQYF. For the CDR3, the DNA is TGTGCCAGCAGTTTACGGGGACAGGGTCGCGAGCAGTACTTC.

This sequence joins TRBV11-2 and TRBJ2-7; D is undetermined. The CDR3 is 13 residues long. The V and J ends lost 5 bases and 6 bases respectively, with 14 bases between them. The germline V gene encodes CDR1 SGHAT and CDR2 FQNNGV. CDR3 region: CASSPGYDLEQYF. CDR3 nucleotide sequence: TGTGCCAGCAGCCCCGGATACGACCTCGAGCAGTACTTC.

This chain connects TRBV30 to TRBJ2-3, with D uncertain. The CDR3 loop spans 13 amino acids. Germline assignment: CDR1 GTSNPN and CDR2 SVGIG (reference sequence). CDR3 nucleotide sequence: TGTTCTGCCGAAACTATGCGCACAGATACGCAGTATTTT. This encodes CSAETMRTDTQYF.

As concerns this clone: The sample carries other DNA sequences with the same CDR3. The chain employs TRBV10-2 and TRBJ1-1; no definite D call. The CDR3 is made up of 12 amino acids. Germline V gene data show CDR1 as WSHSY and CDR2 as SAAADI. Trimming shortened V by 3 bases and J by 4 bases, and 6 bases separated the two germline ends. The CDR3 region is CASSEGSTEAFF. The CDR3, as DNA: TGCGCCAGCAGTGAAGGCAGCACTGAAGCTTTCTTT.

The chain combines TRBV6-4 with TRBJ1-5; a weak D match, TRBD1 (6 bases). Trimming shortened V by 7 bases and J by 1 base, and 11 bases separated the two germline ends. The germline V gene has CDR1 MRHNA and CDR2 SNTAGT. There are 14 residues in the CDR3. The DNA of the CDR3 is TGTGCCAGCATTTACAGGGAAAGCAATCAGCCCCAGCATTTT. Protein product: CASIYRESNQPQHF.

This rearrangement joins TRBV5-1 to TRBJ2-3; 12 positions match TRBD2. Germline CDR1 reads SGHRS; CDR2 reads YFSETQ. The ends lost 0 bases at V and 1 base at J; junction bases unmatched: 6. This CDR3 spans 18 amino acids. Here the CDR3 DNA reads TGCGCCAGCAGCTTGGTTGGACGGACTAGCGGGGGCACAGATACGCAGTATTTT. It yields the protein CASSLVGRTSGGTDTQYF.

The chain couples TRBV6-1 to TRBJ2-5, with D hard to call. The germline CDR1 and CDR2 sequences are MNHNS and SASEGT. The CDR3 runs 12 residues. Trimming removed 6 bases from V and 5 bases from J, with 10 bases in between. CDR3 residues: CASSLLGETQYF. CDR3 nucleotides: TGTGCCAGCAGCCTTCTTGGGGAGACCCAGTACTTC.

A note on this clone: Other DNA sequences in the same sample also yield this CDR3. The chain couples TRBV7-9 to TRBJ1-2; no clear D gene. The ends were cut back, 1 base at V and 1 base at J, with 7 bases in the middle. There are 14 residues in the CDR3. Germline CDR1 and CDR2: SEHNR and FQNEAQ (reference sequence). The CDR3 is CASSLGAGNYGYTF. As DNA, the CDR3 is TGTGCCAGCAGCTTAGGGGCCGGTAACTATGGCTACACCTTC.

The chain recombines TRBV27 with TRBJ2-7; possible D gene TRBD2, 6 bases. The CDR3 is 14 residues long. Germline CDR1 MNHEY, CDR2 SMNVEV (reference sequence). V was shortened by 3 bases and J by 3 bases, with 12 bases between the two germline ends. DNA of the CDR3: TGTGCCAGCAGTTTGGGGGGTACCTACTACGAGCAGTACTTC. Translation gives CASSLGGTYYEQYF.

The chain joins TRBV10-3 to TRBJ1-2; 10 nucleotides agree with TRBD1. The CDR3 is 13 amino acids. V lost 10 bases to trimming and J lost 8 bases; unmatched junction nucleotides: 10. CDR1 and CDR2 from the germline V gene are ENHRY and SYGVKD. CDR3 DNA sequence: TGTGCCAGCGGGACAGGGGAAACTCGGGGCTACACCTTC. It encodes CASGTGETRGYTF.

This clone was observed once. The genes are TRBV5-4 and TRBJ2-5; 7 positions match TRBD2. Germline V gene sequence: CDR1 SGHNT, CDR2 YYREEE (reference sequence). Trimming removed 1 base from V and 5 bases from J; junction bases left unmatched: 5. This CDR3 has 14 amino acids. Here the CDR3 DNA reads TGTGCCAGCAGCTTGTGGGAGGGTTCGGAGACCCAGTACTTC. Residues: CASSLWEGSETQYF. Combining the CDR3 with reference TRBV5-4 and TRBJ2-5 gives the whole variable domain ETGVTQSPTHLIKTRGQQVTLRCSSQSGHNTVSWYQQALGQGPQFIFQYYREEENGRGNFPPRFSGLQFPNYSSELNVNALELDDSALYLCASSLWEGSETQYFGPGTRLLVL.

The V gene is TRBV7-2, the J gene TRBJ2-7, with 13 bases that match TRBD2. The germline gives CDR1 SGHTA, CDR2 FQGNSA. The CDR3 is 16 residues long. Trimming removed 2 bases from V and 5 bases from J; junction bases left unmatched: 6. Written as DNA, the CDR3 is TGTGCCAGCAGCTTACGGTTTGGACTAGCGGGGGACGAGCAGTACTTC. This gives the protein CASSLRFGLAGDEQYF.

The V gene is TRBV30, the J gene TRBJ2-2; possible D gene TRBD1, 6 bases. Between the trimmed V and J ends, which lost 3 bases and 3 bases, there was a span of 11 bases. CDR1 GTSNPN and CDR2 SVGIG come from the germline V gene (reference sequence). CDR3 size: 14 residues. In DNA form, the CDR3 reads TGTGCCTGGAGAATGGGGGCCTACACCGGGGAGCTGTTTTTT. Translated: CAWRMGAYTGELFF.

The chain couples TRBV14 to TRBJ2-3; D is ambiguous. The CDR3 is 15 residues long. Looked up from germline, CDR1 is SGHDN and CDR2 is FVKESK. V lost 4 bases, J lost 2 bases, and 13 bases lay in between. The CDR3 sequence is CASSPLGLSTDTQYF. The CDR3 DNA reads TGTGCCAGCAGCCCCCTAGGGTTATCCACAGATACGCAGTATTTT. Together with reference TRBV14 and TRBJ2-3, the CDR3 gives the full variable domain: EAGVTQFPSHSVIEKGQTVTLRCDPISGHDNLYWYRRVMGKEIKFLLHFVKESKQDESGMPNNRFLAERTGGTYSTLKVQPAELEDSGVYFCASSPLGLSTDTQYFGPGTRLTVL.

About this clone: The identical CDR3 is also encoded by other nucleotide sequences in the sample. This chain connects TRBV27 to TRBJ2-7, with a possible D match to TRBD2 (6 bases). Between the trimmed V and J ends, which lost 1 base and 0 bases, there was a span of 10 bases. Germline V gives CDR1 MNHEY, CDR2 SMNVEV (reference sequence). CDR3 length: 15 amino acids. The CDR3 here is CASSLLAGSSYEQYF. The CDR3, as DNA: TGTGCCAGCAGTTTATTGGCGGGAAGCTCCTACGAGCAGTACTTC.

The V and J genes are TRBV11-2 and TRBJ2-6; D unclear. CDR3 size: 12 residues. Per germline, CDR1 SGHAT and CDR2 FQNNGV. V was cut by 8 bases and J by 2 bases, with 4 bases left in between. In DNA, the CDR3 is TGTGCCAGCCCCGCTGGGGCCAACGTCCTGACTTTC. Translating it yields CASPAGANVLTF.

The J gene is TRBJ1-1, the V gene TRBV28, with D unresolved. Germline V CDR1 and CDR2: MDHEN, SYDVKM. The CDR3 is 14 residues long. Trimming took 2 bases from V and 7 from J, leaving 14 bases between them. In DNA, the CDR3 is TGTGCCAGCAGTTTAACTCAGGCATTAGATGAAGCTTTCTTT. Its protein is CASSLTQALDEAFF.

The genes are TRBV7-2 and TRBJ1-1; tentative D call: TRBD1 (5 bases). The germline gives CDR1 SGHTA, CDR2 FQGNSA. CDR3 size: 15 residues. The V and J ends lost 4 bases and 3 bases respectively, with 15 bases between them. The CDR3 loop is CASSSSGPGDTEAFF. CDR3 DNA sequence: TGTGCCAGCAGCTCGTCGGGGCCCGGGGACACTGAAGCTTTCTTT.